This T cell receptor beta chain originates from a study of blood T cell repertoires in COVID-19. The table came from immunoSEQ multiplex PCR; TCRdb's copy has only in-frame clones and leaves some out. Of about 61,000 clones in the sample, about nine tenths were seen once. The sample holds one count of this clone. The junction had 7 bases not matched to a gene; V was cut back by 3 bases and J by 4 bases. The CDR3 runs to 16 residues. From germline, CDR1 is SGDLS and CDR2 YYNGEE. The V and J genes are TRBV9 and TRBJ2-2; 9 bases align to TRBD2. Sequencing was carried out using peripheral blood. This TCR was sampled from a woman in her forties or fifties with active or convalescent COVID-19. The CDR3 region is CASSGTSGRVTGELFF. As DNA, the CDR3 is TGTGCCAGCAGCGGAACTAGCGGGCGTGTCACCGGGGAGCTGTTTTTT.